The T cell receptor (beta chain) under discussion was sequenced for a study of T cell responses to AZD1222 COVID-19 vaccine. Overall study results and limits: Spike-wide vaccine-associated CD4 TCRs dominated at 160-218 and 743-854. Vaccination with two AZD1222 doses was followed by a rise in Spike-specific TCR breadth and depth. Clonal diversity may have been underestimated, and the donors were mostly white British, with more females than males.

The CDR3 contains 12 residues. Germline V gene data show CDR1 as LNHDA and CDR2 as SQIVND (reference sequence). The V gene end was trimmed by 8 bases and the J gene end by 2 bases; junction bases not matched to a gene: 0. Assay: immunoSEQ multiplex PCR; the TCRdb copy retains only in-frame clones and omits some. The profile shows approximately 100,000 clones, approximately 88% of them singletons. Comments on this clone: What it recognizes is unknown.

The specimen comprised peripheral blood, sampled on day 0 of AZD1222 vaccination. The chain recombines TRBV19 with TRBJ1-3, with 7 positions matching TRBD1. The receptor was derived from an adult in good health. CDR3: CASGTAGNTIYF. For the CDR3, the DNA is TGTGCCAGTGGGACAGCTGGAAACACCATATATTTT.